Listed below are T cell receptor beta chains from one sample, sequenced in a study of cytomegalovirus exposure and HLA in healthy donors. Profiled with immunoSEQ multiplex PCR; TCRdb holds only in-frame clones, not every one. Of over 75,000 clones listed, approximately 84% were seen once; the top ten hold around 5.6%. Material: PBMCs. The receptors stem from a woman aged 18-35 years in good health and CMV-seropositive. Each CDR3 is given with its conserved first and last residue. The D gene is left open where the match is weak. Only part of the rows carry a size: once, few, many, or a class if the clone is expanded.

j_call cdr3_length d_call clone_size v_call cdr3_nt cdr3_aa
TRBJ1-2 17 TRBD1 NA TRBV30 TGTGCCTGGAGTGTATTGGTTCGTCAGGGCGGACAGGATGGCTACACCTTC CAWSVLVRQGGQDGYTF
TRBJ2-7 18 NA NA TRBV4-1 TGCGCCAGCATTCAAGACCGGGTCGGGTTTCTGCAGGGGTACGAGCAGTACTTC CASIQDRVGFLQGYEQYF
TRBJ1-4 15 NA NA TRBV6-5 TGTGCCAGTTCGGGCAGAGAGGGAACTAATGAAAAACTGTTTTTT CASSGREGTNEKLFF
TRBJ2-5 15 NA once TRBV6-5 TGTGCCAGCAGTTCAAGGGGAACAGGGATTCGGACCCAGTACTTC CASSSRGTGIRTQYF
TRBJ1-1 12 TRBD1 NA TRBV11-3 TGTGCCAGCAGCAACAGGGGCTATGAAGCTTTCTTT CASSNRGYEAFF
TRBJ2-1 15 TRBD2 NA TRBV13 TGTGCCAGCAGCTTATTAGCGGGAGGATTAAATGAGCAGTTCTTC CASSLLAGGLNEQFF
TRBJ2-7 15 NA NA TRBV28 TGTGCCAGCACCCCAGCGTCTTCGAGCTCCTACGAGCAGTACTTC CASTPASSSSYEQYF
TRBJ1-2 13 TRBD1 few TRBV2 TGTGCCAGCACTACAGGGGGTTGGTATGGCTACACCTTC CASTTGGWYGYTF
TRBJ1-5 16 TRBD1 once TRBV30 TGTGCCTGGACCCCCCGTGCGGGACAGGGGAATCAGCCCCAGCATTTT CAWTPRAGQGNQPQHF
TRBJ2-1 11 NA many TRBV28 TGTGCCAGCAGTTTGACTAGGACCCTCTTCTTC CASSLTRTLFF
TRBJ1-2 14 TRBD1 NA TRBV6-5 TGTGCCACTACCCGGGGACAGGGTAGATTCGGCTACACCTTC CATTRGQGRFGYTF
TRBJ2-3 11 NA NA TRBV19 TGTGCCAGTATTGGGGAGGCTACGCAGTATTTT CASIGEATQYF
TRBJ1-6 15 TRBD1 NA TRBV27 TGTGCCAGCAGTTTGACAGGGGGCGATAATTCACCCCTCCACTTT CASSLTGGDNSPLHF
TRBJ2-3 16 TRBD2 NA TRBV29-1 TGCAGCGCCGGACTAGCGGGGCGTTCTAGCACAGATACGCAGTATTTT CSAGLAGRSSTDTQYF
TRBJ2-7 15 TRBD2 NA TRBV7-2 TGTGCCAGCAGCTTAGCTGGGACTAGCGGGACCGGGCGGTACTTC CASSLAGTSGTGRYF
TRBJ2-3 16 NA NA TRBV11-1 TGTGCCAGCAGCTTACGTCAGGGAGGCTCAGGAGATACGCAGTATTTT CASSLRQGGSGDTQYF
TRBJ2-3 14 TRBD2 NA TRBV10-3 TGTGCCATCAGCGGGACTAGCCTTGCAGATACGCAGTATTTT CAISGTSLADTQYF
TRBJ2-7 15 TRBD1 NA TRBV28 TGTGCCAGCAGTAAGCCAGGACAGGCTTTATACGAGCAGTACTTC CASSKPGQALYEQYF
TRBJ1-1 15 NA NA TRBV29-1 TGCAGCGTTGGCAGGGGTGGTATCATGAACACTGAAGCTTTCTTT CSVGRGGIMNTEAFF
TRBJ1-4 13 NA few TRBV13 TGTGCCAGCAGCTTTCGCGGGGAGGGAAAACTGTTTTTT CASSFRGEGKLFF
TRBJ2-7 13 NA once TRBV5-1 TGCGCCAGCAGCTTGGACTTGTCCTACGAGCAGTACTTC CASSLDLSYEQYF
TRBJ2-1 17 NA few TRBV18 TGTGCCAGCTCACCGACTAAGGGGAACGGGGGATTAAATGAGCAGTTCTTC CASSPTKGNGGLNEQFF
TRBJ1-5 15 TRBD1 NA TRBV5-1 TGCGCCAGCAGCTTGGGGGACAGCTCAAATCAGCCCCAGCATTTT CASSLGDSSNQPQHF
TRBJ1-1 14 NA NA TRBV21-1 TGTGCCAGCAGCAATAAGGTTCGAGGGACTGAAGCTTTCTTT CASSNKVRGTEAFF
TRBJ1-2 14 NA NA TRBV5-6 TGTGCCAGCAGCTTGGGGGTGAGGGACTATGGCTACACCTTC CASSLGVRDYGYTF
TRBJ2-2 15 NA NA TRBV6-5 TGTGCCAGCAGTCAATCCAGAGGTGTAAGCGGGGAGCTGTTTTTT CASSQSRGVSGELFF
TRBJ1-1 15 NA NA TRBV9 TGTGCCAGCAGCGTAGGGCGGCAGGGGAACACTGAAGCTTTCTTT CASSVGRQGNTEAFF
TRBJ2-1 13 NA NA TRBV30 TGTGCCTGGAGTGTTGACACAAAGTATGAGCAGTTCTTC CAWSVDTKYEQFF
TRBJ2-6 15 NA NA TRBV4-2 TGTGCCAGCAGCCAAGCACTATCTGGGGCCAACGTCCTGACTTTC CASSQALSGANVLTF
TRBJ2-1 15 NA NA TRBV9 TGTGCCAGCAGCGTAGTAGCCCTTAATGGCGATGAGCAGTTCTTC CASSVVALNGDEQFF
TRBJ1-3 12 NA NA TRBV7-6 TGTGCCAGCAGCCCCGCGGGGGGGCTAGTATATTTT CASSPAGGLVYF
TRBJ1-5 13 NA NA TRBV6-1 TGTGCCAGCAGTCGACAAAAGAATCAGCCCCAGCATTTT CASSRQKNQPQHF
TRBJ2-2 16 TRBD2 NA TRBV7-9 TGTGCCAGCAGCTTAGCGGCGGGGGACTCCACCGGGGAGCTGTTTTTT CASSLAAGDSTGELFF
TRBJ2-5 13 TRBD2 NA TRBV5-8 TGTGCCACCTCCCCCGGGAGGACGGGGACCCAGTACTTC CATSPGRTGTQYF
TRBJ2-1 14 TRBD2 few TRBV7-3 TGTGCCAGCAGCTTAGGACTAGCGGGAGGTGAGCAGTTCTTC CASSLGLAGGEQFF
TRBJ1-1 12 NA NA TRBV6-1 TGTGCCAGCAGTGAACATCTTGCGGAAGCTTTCTTT CASSEHLAEAFF
TRBJ1-5 17 TRBD1 NA TRBV19 TGTGCCAGTAGTATGGGGACAGTCCTGGGGAGCAATCAGCCCCAGCATTTT CASSMGTVLGSNQPQHF
TRBJ1-4 13 NA NA TRBV5-1 TGCGCCAGCAGGGCAAGGGGGTTTGAAAAACTGTTTTTT CASRARGFEKLFF
TRBJ2-7 12 NA few TRBV10-1 TGCGCCAGCAGCATTCCCCAGGGGGAGCAGTACTTC CASSIPQGEQYF
TRBJ2-6 17 TRBD1 NA TRBV2 TGTGCCAGCAGTACGGGACAGTTCCATTCTGGGGCCAACGTCCTGACTTTC CASSTGQFHSGANVLTF
TRBJ1-2 15 NA NA TRBV5-1 TGCGCCAGCAGCTTGGTTACAGGGACAAACTATGGCTACACCTTC CASSLVTGTNYGYTF
TRBJ1-2 12 NA NA TRBV28 TGTGCCAGCAGTTTGGCCAGGGTCGGCTACACCTTC CASSLARVGYTF
TRBJ1-5 15 TRBD1 NA TRBV6-4 TGTGCCAGCAGCCCCGGGACAGGGGGGAATCAGCCCCAGCATTTT CASSPGTGGNQPQHF